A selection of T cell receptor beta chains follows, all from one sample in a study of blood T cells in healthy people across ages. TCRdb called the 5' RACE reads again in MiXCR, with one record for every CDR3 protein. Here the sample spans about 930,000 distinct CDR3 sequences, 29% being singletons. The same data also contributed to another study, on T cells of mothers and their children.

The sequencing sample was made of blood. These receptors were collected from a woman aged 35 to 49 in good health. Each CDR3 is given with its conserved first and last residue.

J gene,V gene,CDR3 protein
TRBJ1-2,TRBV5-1,CASSLEGLGGYTF
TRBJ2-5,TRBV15,CATSMTGETQYF
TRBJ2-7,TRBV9,CASSPAGRPYEQYF
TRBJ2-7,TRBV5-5,CASSSPELMDEQYF
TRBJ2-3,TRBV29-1,CSARGLGRGSTDTQYF
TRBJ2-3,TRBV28,CASSLMGTASTDTQYF
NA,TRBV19,CASRSAGGSYNEQYF
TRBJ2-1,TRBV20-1,CSATGLAGQKGADNEQFF
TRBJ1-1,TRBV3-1,CASSRPGDTEAFF
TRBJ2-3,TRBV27,CASSPLGIFRRGDTQYF
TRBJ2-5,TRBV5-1,CASSSGTIHFQETQYF
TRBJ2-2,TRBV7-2,CASSLGGTMNTGELFF
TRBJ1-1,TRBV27,CASRLESLRLNTEAFF
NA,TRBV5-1,CASSLFGTTSPNEQYF
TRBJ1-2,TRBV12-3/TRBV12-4,CASSPRQGRYGYTF
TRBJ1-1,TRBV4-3,CASSQTPGQGSDAFF
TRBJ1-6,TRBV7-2,CASSPTGTANSPLHF
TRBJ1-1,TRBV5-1,CASSRGQGIVNTEAFF
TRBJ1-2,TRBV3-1,CASSPGQARGYTF
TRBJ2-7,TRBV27,CASRDRPQGSYEQYF
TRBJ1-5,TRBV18,CASSPFVRENQPQHF
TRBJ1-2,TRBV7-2,CASILLPGMGGYTF
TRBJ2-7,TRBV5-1,CASSSEPGTSYEQYF
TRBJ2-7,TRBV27,CASSFLERGEQYF
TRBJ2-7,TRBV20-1,CSPEKGGKPYEQYF
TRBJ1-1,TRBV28,CAGKTGMWTEAFF
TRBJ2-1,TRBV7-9,CASSLGKQFF
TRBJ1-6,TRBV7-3,CASSKGRTYNSPLHF
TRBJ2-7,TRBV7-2,CSSSLERYEQYF
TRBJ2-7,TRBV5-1,CASSLEPGQGTYEQYF
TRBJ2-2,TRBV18,CASSPLMEGELFF
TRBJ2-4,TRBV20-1,CSAPVPGGLSAKNIQYF
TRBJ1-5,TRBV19,CASSILQEGQPQHF
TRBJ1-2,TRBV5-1,CASSLAGTGADGYTF
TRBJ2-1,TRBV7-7,CASSSLDGGNEQFF
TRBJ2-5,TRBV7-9,CASSLLGNSQETQYF
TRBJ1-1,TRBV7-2,CASSVQFLNTEAFF
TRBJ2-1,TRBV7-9,CASSLVRDYSYNEQFF
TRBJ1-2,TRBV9,CASSVGGGTYGYTF
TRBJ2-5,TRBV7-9,CASKQTGEETQYF
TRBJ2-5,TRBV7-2,CASSSTGLSHRETQYF
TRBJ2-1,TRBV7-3,CASSLGPAGGHNEQFF
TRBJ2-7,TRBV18,CASSPGTKNYEQYF
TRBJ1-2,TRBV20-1,CSAGTGVENYGYTF
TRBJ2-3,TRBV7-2,CASSLMADTQYF
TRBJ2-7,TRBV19,CASSPESGTHVKYEQYF
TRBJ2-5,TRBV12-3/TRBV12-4,CASSISGGKEIQYF
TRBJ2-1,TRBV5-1,CASSLEGGRGDERFF
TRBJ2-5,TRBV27,CATSLRDRVETQYF
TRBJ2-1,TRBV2,CATSSSGAYNEQFF
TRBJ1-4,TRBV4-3,CASSQSLTGHNEKLFF
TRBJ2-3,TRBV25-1,CASRQSSTDTQYF
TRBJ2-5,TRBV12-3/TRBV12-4,CASSPSGGWETQYF